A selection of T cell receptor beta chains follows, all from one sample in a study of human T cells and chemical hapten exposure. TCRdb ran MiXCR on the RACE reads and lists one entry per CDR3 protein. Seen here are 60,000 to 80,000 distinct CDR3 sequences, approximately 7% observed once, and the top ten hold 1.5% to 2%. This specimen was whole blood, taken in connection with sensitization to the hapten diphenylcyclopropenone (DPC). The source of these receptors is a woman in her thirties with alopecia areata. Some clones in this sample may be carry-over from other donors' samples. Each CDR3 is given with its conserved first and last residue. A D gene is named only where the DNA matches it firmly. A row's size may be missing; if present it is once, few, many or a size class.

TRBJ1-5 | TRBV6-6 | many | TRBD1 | CASSTTGTSNQPQHF | TGTGCCAGCAGCACGACAGGGACGAGCAATCAGCCCCAGCATTTT
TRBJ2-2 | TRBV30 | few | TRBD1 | CAWTSGGHTGELFF | TGTGCCTGGACATCAGGGGGCCACACCGGGGAGCTGTTTTTT
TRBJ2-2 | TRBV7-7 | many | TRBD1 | CASPGQHTGELFF | TGTGCCAGCCCGGGACAGCATACCGGGGAGCTGTTTTTT
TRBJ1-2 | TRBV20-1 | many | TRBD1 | CSGTDRGITYTF | TGCAGTGGCACGGACAGGGGCATTACCTACACCTTC
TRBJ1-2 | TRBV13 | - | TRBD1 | CASSLGTGNGYTF | TGTGCCAGCAGCTTAGGGACAGGGAATGGCTACACCTTC
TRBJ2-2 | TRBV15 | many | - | CATSWLTNTGELFF | TGTGCCACCAGCTGGCTCACGAACACCGGGGAGCTGTTTTTT
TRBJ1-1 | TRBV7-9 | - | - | CASSLGWGKNTEAFF | TGTGCCAGCAGCTTAGGGTGGGGGAAGAACACTGAAGCTTTCTTT
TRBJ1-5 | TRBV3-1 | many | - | CASSTGTGGNQPQHF | TGTGCCAGCAGCACCGGGACCGGGGGCAATCAGCCCCAGCATTTT
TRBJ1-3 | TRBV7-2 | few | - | CASSLTGNTIYF | TGTGCCAGCAGCTTGACCGGAAACACCATATATTTT
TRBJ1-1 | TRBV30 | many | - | CAWTLQNTEAFF | TGTGCCTGGACTCTTCAGAACACTGAAGCTTTCTTT
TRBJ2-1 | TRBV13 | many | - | CASSSRTGYNEQFF | TGTGCCAGCAGCTCCCGGACTGGTTACAATGAGCAGTTCTTC
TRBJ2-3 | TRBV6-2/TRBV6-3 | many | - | CASQTALSTDTQYF | TGTGCCAGCCAGACGGCCCTTAGCACAGATACGCAGTATTTT
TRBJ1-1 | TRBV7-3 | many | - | CASSLTGADTEAFF | TGTGCCAGCAGCTTAACAGGGGCAGACACTGAAGCTTTCTTT
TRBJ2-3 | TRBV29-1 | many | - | CSVNRASTDTQYF | TGCAGCGTGAACAGGGCTAGCACAGATACGCAGTATTTT
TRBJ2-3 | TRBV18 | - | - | CASSRKSAPDTQYF | TGTGCCAGCTCACGGAAGAGCGCGCCAGATACGCAGTATTTT
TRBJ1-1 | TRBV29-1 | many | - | CSVEDRGGLGTEAFF | TGCAGCGTTGAAGATCGGGGGGGGCTTGGCACTGAAGCTTTCTTT
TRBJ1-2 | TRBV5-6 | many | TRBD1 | CASGPDRTNYGYTF | TGTGCCAGCGGACCGGACAGGACCAACTATGGCTACACCTTC
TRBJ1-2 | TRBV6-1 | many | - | CASSENPTGYTF | TGTGCCAGCAGTGAAAATCCTACTGGCTACACCTTC
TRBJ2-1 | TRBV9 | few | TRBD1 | CASSVGTGPYNEQFF | TGTGCCAGCAGCGTAGGGACAGGGCCCTACAATGAGCAGTTCTTC
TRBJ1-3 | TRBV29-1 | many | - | CSVEGPGNGNTIYF | TGCAGCGTTGAAGGTCCCGGGAATGGAAACACCATATATTTT
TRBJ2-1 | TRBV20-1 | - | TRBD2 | CSAASSGRTVGEQFF | TGCAGTGCTGCATCTAGCGGGAGGACGGTTGGTGAGCAGTTCTTC
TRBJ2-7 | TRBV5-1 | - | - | CASSCSVEQYF | TGCGCCAGCAGCTGTTCAGTCGAGCAGTACTTC